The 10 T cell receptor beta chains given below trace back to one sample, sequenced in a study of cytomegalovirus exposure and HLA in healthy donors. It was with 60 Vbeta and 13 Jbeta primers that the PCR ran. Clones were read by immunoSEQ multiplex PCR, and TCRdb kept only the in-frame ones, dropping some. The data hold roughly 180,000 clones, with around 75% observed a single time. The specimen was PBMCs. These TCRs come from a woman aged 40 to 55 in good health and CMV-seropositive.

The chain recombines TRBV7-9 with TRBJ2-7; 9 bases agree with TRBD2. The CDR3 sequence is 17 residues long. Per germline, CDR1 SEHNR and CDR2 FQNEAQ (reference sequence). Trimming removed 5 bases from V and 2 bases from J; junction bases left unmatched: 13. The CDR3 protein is CASSPGSLREGPYEQYF. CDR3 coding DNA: TGTGCCAGCAGCCCGGGCAGTCTGCGGGAGGGCCCCTACGAGCAGTACTTC.

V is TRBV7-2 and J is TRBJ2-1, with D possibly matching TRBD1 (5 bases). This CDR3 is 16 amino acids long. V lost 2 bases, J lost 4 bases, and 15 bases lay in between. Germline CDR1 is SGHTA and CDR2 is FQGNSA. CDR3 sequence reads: CASSLWGRESYNEQFF. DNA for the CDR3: TGTGCCAGCAGCTTATGGGGCAGGGAATCTTACAATGAGCAGTTCTTC.

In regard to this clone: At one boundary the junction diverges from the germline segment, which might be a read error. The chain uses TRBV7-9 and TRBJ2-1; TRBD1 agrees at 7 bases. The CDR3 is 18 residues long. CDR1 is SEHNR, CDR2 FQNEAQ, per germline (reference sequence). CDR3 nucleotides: TGTTCCAGCAGCTCGCAATCAGGGACAGCAAGCTCCTACAATGAGCAGTTCTTC. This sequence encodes CSSSSQSGTASSYNEQFF.

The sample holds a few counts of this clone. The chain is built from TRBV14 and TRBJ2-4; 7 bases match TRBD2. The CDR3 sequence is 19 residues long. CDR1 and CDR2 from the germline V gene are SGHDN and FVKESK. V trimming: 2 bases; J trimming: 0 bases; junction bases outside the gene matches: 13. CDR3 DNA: TGTGCCAGCAGCCAACGGGGGTATGGCGGGAGTTCAGCCAAAAACATTCAGTACTTC. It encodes CASSQRGYGGSSAKNIQYF.

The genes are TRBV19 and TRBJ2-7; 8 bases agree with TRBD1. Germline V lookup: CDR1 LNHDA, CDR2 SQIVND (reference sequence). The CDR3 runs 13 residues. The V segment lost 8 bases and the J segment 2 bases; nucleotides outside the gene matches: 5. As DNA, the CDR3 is TGTGCCAGTGGACCGGGACAGGCCTACGAGCAGTACTTC. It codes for CASGPGQAYEQYF. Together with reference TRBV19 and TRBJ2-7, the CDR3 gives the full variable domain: DGGITQSPKYLFRKEGQNVTLSCEQNLNHDAMYWYRQDPGQGLRLIYYSQIVNDFQKGDIAEGYSVSREKKESFPLTVTSAQKNPTAFYLCASGPGQAYEQYFGPGTRLTVT.

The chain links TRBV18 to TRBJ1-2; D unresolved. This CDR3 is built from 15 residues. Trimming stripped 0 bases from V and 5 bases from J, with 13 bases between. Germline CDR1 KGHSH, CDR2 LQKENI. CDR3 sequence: CASSPPKGVSYGYTF. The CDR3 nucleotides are TGTGCCAGCTCACCACCGAAAGGAGTTTCTTATGGCTACACCTTC.

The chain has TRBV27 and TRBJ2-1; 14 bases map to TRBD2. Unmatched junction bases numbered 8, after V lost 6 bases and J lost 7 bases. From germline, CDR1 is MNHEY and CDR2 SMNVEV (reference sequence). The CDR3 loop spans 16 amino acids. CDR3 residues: CASRKTGTSGRNEQFF. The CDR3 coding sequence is TGTGCCAGCAGAAAGACTGGGACTAGCGGGAGAAATGAGCAGTTCTTC.

CDR3 in amino acids: CASSPPRQTYEQYF. The CDR3 DNA reads TGTGCCAGCTCACCACCGAGGCAGACCTACGAGCAGTACTTC. V usage is TRBV18 and J usage is TRBJ2-7; D remains unclear. The CDR3 runs 14 residues. V was trimmed by 0 bases and J by 2 bases, leaving 8 bases between them. CDR1 is KGHSH, CDR2 LQKENI, per germline.

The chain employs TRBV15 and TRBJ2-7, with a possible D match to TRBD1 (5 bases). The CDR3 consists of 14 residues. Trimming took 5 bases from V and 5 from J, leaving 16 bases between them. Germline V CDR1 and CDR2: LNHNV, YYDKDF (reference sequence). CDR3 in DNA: TGTGCCACCAGCTGGCAGGGTGACCTTGACGAGCAGTACTTC. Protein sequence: CATSWQGDLDEQYF.

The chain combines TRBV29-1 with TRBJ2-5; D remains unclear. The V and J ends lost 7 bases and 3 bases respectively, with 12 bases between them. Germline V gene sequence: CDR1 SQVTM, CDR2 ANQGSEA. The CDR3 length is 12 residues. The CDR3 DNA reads TGCAGCGGCATACCTCCAGAAGAGACCCAGTACTTC. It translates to CSGIPPEETQYF. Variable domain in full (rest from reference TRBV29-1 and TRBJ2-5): SAVISQKPSRDICQRGTSLTIQCQVDSQVTMMFWYRQQPGQSLTLIATANQGSEATYESGFVIDKFPISRPNLTFSTLTVSNMSPEDSSIYLCSGIPPEETQYFGPGTRLLVL.